A single sample is the source of the 29 T cell receptor beta chains below, sequenced in a study of vaccination and CD4 T cells after COVID-19 (dated by TCRdb to 2021 to 2024). The receptor library was made with PCR. The data were produced on an Illumina iSeq 100. At the Johns Hopkins FTIC core, DNA from the cultured CD4+ T cells underwent TCR sequencing with the Oncomine TCR Beta short-read assay. The public reads were reanalyzed by TCRdb: fastp trimming at Q25, MiXCR alignment, in-frame beta chains only. Rows are unified per CDR3 protein, each entry keeping the most common DNA and genes. This sample gives approximately 11,000 distinct CDR3 sequences in total; 69% of them show up just once. Clones ranked in the top ten supply around a tenth of the sample. These receptors' antigens are unknown. What the treatment or condition label conveys for this sample: roughly 10-day PBMC culture with coronavirus spike peptide pools or control peptides (ViraFEST assay).

The sample was CD4+ T cells from blood, cultured in vitro. These receptor sequences come from a human donor who had recovered from COVID-19.

The rearrangement links TRBV5-4 to TRBJ1-1; 7 bases align to TRBD1. The CDR3 is 14 amino acids. The V and J ends lost 4 bases and 4 bases, in that order; junction bases with no gene match: 7. Germline values: CDR1 SGHNT, CDR2 YYREEE (reference sequence). CDR3 DNA sequence: TGTGCCAGCAGCATGACAGGGCCTGGCACTGAAGCTTTCTTT. Translating it yields CASSMTGPGTEAFF.

The chain combines TRBV15 with TRBJ1-1, with 7 bases fitting TRBD1. The CDR3 totals 11 residues. The germline V gene encodes CDR1 LNHNV and CDR2 YYDKDF (reference sequence). V shed 5 bases and J 10 bases; nucleotides not matched to a gene: 4. For the CDR3, the DNA is TGTGCCACCAGCTCAACAGGGGCAGCTTTCTTT. It specifies CATSSTGAAFF.

This clonotype was detected once. J is TRBJ1-5 and V is TRBV10-2; TRBD1 aligns across 8 bases. The CDR3 has 15 residues. Trimming removed 0 bases from V and 7 bases from J; junction bases left unmatched: 5. Germline CDR1 is WSHSY and CDR2 is SAAADI. This CDR3 reads CASSESAAGGQPQHF. The DNA for the CDR3 is TGCGCCAGCAGTGAGTCGGCAGCAGGGGGCCAGCCCCAGCATTTT.

The genes are TRBV7-2 and TRBJ1-3, with a tentative D call TRBD1 (5 bases). In germline, CDR1 is SGHTA, CDR2 FQGNSA. CDR3 length: 17 residues. Trimming shortened V by 3 bases and J by 4 bases, and 19 bases separated the two germline ends. The CDR3 loop is CASSLARGKGSGNTIYF. In DNA form, the CDR3 reads TGTGCCAGCAGCTTGGCAAGGGGAAAGGGGTCCGGAAACACCATATATTTT.

V and J are TRBV12-3 or TRBV12-4 and TRBJ2-7; 7 bases fit TRBD1. CDR3 size: 15 residues. Trimming took 3 bases from V and 0 from J; bases not matched to a gene: 5. CDR3 loop: CASSFGDSSSYEQYF. CDR3 DNA sequence: TGTGCCAGCAGTTTCGGGGACAGTAGCTCCTACGAGCAGTACTTC.

This rearrangement joins TRBV20-1 to TRBJ1-5; D is ambiguous. The V end was cut by 5 bases, the J end by 3 bases, with 11 bases between. The germline V gene has CDR1 DFQATT and CDR2 SNEGSKA (reference sequence). The length of the CDR3 is 13 residues. CDR3 protein: CSAPTEINQPQHF. Written as DNA, the CDR3 is TGCAGTGCTCCGACCGAGATCAATCAGCCCCAGCATTTT.

This clonotype has more than one count but fewer than ten. The chain carries TRBV7-2 and TRBJ1-2, with unresolved D. In germline, CDR1 is SGHTA, CDR2 FQGNSA. CDR3 length: 14 residues. V shed 5 bases and J shed 0 bases, with 10 bases lying between them. CDR3 nucleotide sequence: TGTGCCAGCAGCCTCGAAGGCACTAACTATGGCTACACCTTC. Translating gives CASSLEGTNYGYTF.

This chain connects TRBV6-5 to TRBJ1-5, with unresolved D. Trimming pared 2 bases from V and 4 bases from J, leaving 9 bases between. Germline lookup yields CDR1 MNHEY and CDR2 SVGAGI. The CDR3 length is 14 residues. CDR3 residues: CASSYAGQNQPQHF. CDR3 coding DNA: TGTGCCAGCAGTTACGCGGGTCAGAATCAGCCCCAGCATTTT.

This rearrangement joins TRBV12-5 to TRBJ2-1, with TRBD1 matching over 10 bases. This CDR3 contains 22 residues. With 2 bases clipped from V and 0 bases from J, the junction kept 19 bases outside the gene matches. Per germline, CDR1 LGHNT and CDR2 FRNRAP. The CDR3 coding sequence is TGTGCTAGTGGTTTGTTCATACACGGGGGACAGGGGTTATCAAGCTCCTACAATGAGCAGTTCTTC. This encodes CASGLFIHGGQGLSSSYNEQFF.

By share, this clonotype counts as medium-sized. The J gene is TRBJ1-5, the V gene TRBV5-3; a possible D gene is TRBD1 (6 bases). TRBV5-3 is sorted into the ORF group, with uncertain function. Trimming cost V 4 bases and J 7 bases, with 9 bases left between them. This CDR3 is 12 amino acids long. The chain's CDR3 is CARSRGGQPQHF. In DNA form, the CDR3 reads TGTGCCAGAAGCAGAGGGGGGCAGCCCCAGCATTTT.

The chain combines TRBV2 with TRBJ1-2, with TRBD1 matching 9 bases. CDR1 is SNHLY, CDR2 FYNNEI, per germline. The CDR3 consists of 12 residues. V trimming: 7 bases; J trimming: 12 bases; junction bases outside the gene matches: 9. The CDR3 sequence is CASMGTGSMDTF. The CDR3 nucleotides read TGTGCCAGCATGGGGACAGGGAGTATGGACACCTTC.

The genes are TRBV7-8 and TRBJ1-5; TRBD1 aligns across 7 bases. The V gene's germline CDR1 is SGHVS and CDR2 FQNEAQ. J lost 5 bases, V lost 4 bases, and 11 bases had no gene match. This CDR3 is 16 amino acids long. The CDR3 bases are TGTGCCAGCAGCTCCAAGGGGACAGTCCTAGATCAGCCCCAGCATTTT. Translated, it gives CASSSKGTVLDQPQHF.

The rearrangement joins TRBV24-1 to TRBJ1-5; D uncertain. V lost 4 bases to trimming and J lost 7 bases, with 10 bases between them. CDR3 length: 13 residues. From germline, CDR1 is KGHDR and CDR2 SFDVKD. The CDR3 is CATSDEDGQPQHF. The DNA of the CDR3 is TGTGCCACCAGTGACGAGGACGGCCAGCCCCAGCATTTT.

V is TRBV5-1 and J is TRBJ2-1; 8 nucleotides agree with TRBD2. Germline CDR1 is SGHRS and CDR2 is YFSETQ. CDR3 length: 19 residues. The V segment lost 4 bases and the J segment 1 base; nucleotides outside the gene matches: 16. The CDR3 here is CASSPRPETSDGSYNEQFF. The DNA for the CDR3 is TGCGCCAGCAGCCCCCGCCCCGAGACTAGCGATGGTTCCTACAATGAGCAGTTCTTC.

This chain links TRBV3-1 with TRBJ2-5; 8 nucleotides align to TRBD2. This CDR3 is built from 14 residues. Per the germline V gene, CDR1 is LGHDT and CDR2 is YNNKEL (reference sequence). The J segment lost 5 bases and the V segment lost 1 base, leaving 3 bases of the junction unmatched. The CDR3 sequence is CASSQVSGGETQYF. The CDR3 coding sequence is TGTGCCAGCAGCCAAGTGTCGGGGGGGGAGACCCAGTACTTC.

The rearrangement uses TRBV20-1 and TRBJ2-7, with D maybe TRBD2 (5 bases). CDR1 DFQATT and CDR2 SNEGSKA come from the germline V gene (reference sequence). The CDR3 is 13 residues long. Trimming pared 6 bases from V and 0 bases from J, leaving 12 bases between. The CDR3 spells CSAEMGASYEQYF. The CDR3 nucleotides are TGCAGTGCCGAAATGGGAGCCTCCTACGAGCAGTACTTC.

This clonotype appeared once. The genes are TRBV15 and TRBJ1-5; D gene uncertain. V was pared by 1 base and J by 4 bases, with 8 bases between. The CDR3 covers 14 residues. CDR1 is LNHNV, CDR2 YYDKDF, per germline (reference sequence). The chain's CDR3 is CATSRGSGNQPQHF. The CDR3 DNA sequence: TGTGCCACCAGCAGAGGGAGTGGGAATCAGCCCCAGCATTTT.

This clonotype was recorded only once. The chain is built from TRBV2 and TRBJ1-1; D ambiguous. Germline V gives CDR1 SNHLY, CDR2 FYNNEI. Trimming took off 4 bases at V and 7 bases at J, with 10 bases between the two ends. The CDR3 spans 12 residues. CDR3: CASSGRWSEAFF. CDR3 nucleotide sequence: TGTGCCAGCAGTGGAAGGTGGAGTGAAGCTTTCTTT.

This clonotype was seen more than once but under ten times. The J gene is TRBJ1-6, the V gene TRBV2; D call uncertain. Germline V CDR1 and CDR2: SNHLY, FYNNEI. Trimming removed 5 bases from V and 5 bases from J, with 13 bases in between. This CDR3 region has 15 residues. The DNA for the CDR3 is TGTGCCAGCAGTCAGTACACCGTAGATAATTCACCCCTCCACTTT. Protein product: CASSQYTVDNSPLHF.

The CDR3 loop reads CASSYGGRHSYEQYF. CDR3 nucleotides: TGTGCCAGCAGTTACGGGGGGAGGCACTCCTACGAGCAGTACTTC. The chain links TRBV6-2 or TRBV6-3 to TRBJ2-7; D possibly corresponds to TRBD2 (6 bases). This CDR3 is built from 15 residues. V lost 2 bases and J lost 0, with 11 bases in between. Germline values: CDR1 MNHEY, CDR2 SVGEGT.

The rearrangement joins TRBV12-3 or TRBV12-4 to TRBJ2-5; D not resolved. The CDR3 sequence is 15 residues long. V was clipped by 1 base and J by 4 bases, with 13 bases between them. This chain's CDR3 is CASSLGSLWGETQYF. CDR3 coding DNA: TGTGCCAGCAGTTTAGGGTCCCTTTGGGGAGAGACCCAGTACTTC.

The chain recombines TRBV7-2 with TRBJ1-6, with D tentatively TRBD1 (5 bases). CDR1 and CDR2 from the germline V gene are SGHTA and FQGNSA. Trimming removed 3 bases at V and 4 bases at J, with 16 bases between. This CDR3 has 17 amino acids. CDR3: CASSFPAGWGYNSPLHF. The CDR3 region has the DNA TGTGCCAGCAGCTTCCCAGCAGGGTGGGGATATAATTCACCCCTCCACTTT. The full variable domain, with the rest looked up from reference TRBV7-2 and TRBJ1-6, is GAGVSQSPSNKVTEKGKDVELRCDPISGHTALYWYRQSLGQGLEFLIYFQGNSAPDKSGLPSDRFSAERTGGSVSTLTIQRTQQEDSAVYLCASSFPAGWGYNSPLHFGNGTRLTVT.

The rearrangement uses TRBV15 and TRBJ2-1; D gene uncertain. Judging by the DNA end, TRBJ2-7 fits better; the J call may be wrong. CDR3 size: 16 residues. Germline V gene data show CDR1 as LNHNV and CDR2 as YYDKDF (reference sequence). The CDR3, as DNA: TGTGCCACCAGCAGGCCTCCAACCCGACCCGTAGGGGAGCAGTACTTC. Translating it yields CATSRPPTRPVGEQYF.

This clonotype has only a few counts. This rearrangement joins TRBV27 to TRBJ2-1; tentatively, D is TRBD2 (6 bases). The CDR3 is 15 amino acids. Germline-derived CDR1 and CDR2 are MNHEY and SMNVEV (reference sequence). The V and J ends lost 6 bases and 0 bases respectively, with 12 bases between them. CDR3 nucleotides: TGTGCCAGCAGGGGGGGAAGTAGCTCCTACAATGAGCAGTTCTTC. The encoded protein is CASRGGSSSYNEQFF.

V is TRBV20-1 and J is TRBJ1-5, with 7 bases matching TRBD1. V trimming: 5 bases; J trimming: 2 bases; junction bases outside the gene matches: 6. The CDR3 loop spans 14 amino acids. Germline V gives CDR1 DFQATT, CDR2 SNEGSKA (reference sequence). The CDR3 here is CSASRDRGNQPQHF. CDR3 DNA sequence: TGCAGTGCTTCCCGGGACAGAGGCAATCAGCCCCAGCATTTT.

The chain recombines TRBV7-2 with TRBJ2-3, with 7 bases fitting TRBD2. The CDR3 spans 16 residues. Germline V gives CDR1 SGHTA, CDR2 FQGNSA. The V segment lost 0 bases and the J segment 1 base; nucleotides outside the gene matches: 4. The CDR3 DNA sequence: TGTGCCAGCAGCTTAGCCCGGGCGGGGGGCACAGATACGCAGTATTTT. As protein: CASSLARAGGTDTQYF.

This chain's CDR3 is CASSVRDRGPYEQYF. CDR3 nucleotides: TGTGCCAGCAGCGTCCGGGACAGGGGCCCCTACGAGCAGTACTTC. V usage is TRBV12-3 or TRBV12-4 and J usage is TRBJ2-7; TRBD1 aligns across 10 bases. The CDR3 length is 15 residues. Trimming cost V 6 bases and J 2 bases; bases outside gene matches: 7.

This clonotype was detected once. This sequence joins TRBV25-1 and TRBJ2-1, with TRBD2 matching 9 bases. Trimming cost V 1 base and J 9 bases; bases outside gene matches: 7. The CDR3 consists of 15 residues. The germline gives CDR1 MGHDK, CDR2 SYGVNS. CDR3 protein: CASSEFGGGASEQFF. CDR3 nucleotides: TGTGCCAGCAGTGAATTCGGCGGGGGGGCGAGTGAGCAGTTCTTC.

This clonotype was picked up one time. The chain recombines TRBV5-1 with TRBJ1-4, with a possible D match to TRBD1 (5 bases). The germline CDR1 and CDR2 sequences are SGHRS and YFSETQ. Deletions cut 2 bases from V and 3 bases from J, with 8 bases between. This CDR3 contains 14 residues. CDR3: CASSFGTANEKLFF. DNA of the CDR3: TGCGCCAGCAGCTTCGGGACGGCTAATGAAAAACTGTTTTTT.